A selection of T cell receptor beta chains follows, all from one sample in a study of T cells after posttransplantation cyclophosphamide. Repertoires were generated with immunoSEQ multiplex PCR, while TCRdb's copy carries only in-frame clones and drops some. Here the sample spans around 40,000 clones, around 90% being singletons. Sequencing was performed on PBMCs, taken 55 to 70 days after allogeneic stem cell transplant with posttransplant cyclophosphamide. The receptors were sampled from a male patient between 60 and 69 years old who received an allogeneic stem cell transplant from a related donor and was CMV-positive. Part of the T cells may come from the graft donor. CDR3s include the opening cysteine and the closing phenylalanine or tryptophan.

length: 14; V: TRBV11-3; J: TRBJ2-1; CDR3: CASSSGGQYNEQFF
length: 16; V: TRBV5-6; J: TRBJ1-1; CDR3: CASSRLMQASPTEAFF
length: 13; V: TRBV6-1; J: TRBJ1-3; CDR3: CASTGGLGNTIYF
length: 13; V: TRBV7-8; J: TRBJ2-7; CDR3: CASSYDRDYEQYF
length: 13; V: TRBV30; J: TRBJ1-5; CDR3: CAWSSTGNQPQHF
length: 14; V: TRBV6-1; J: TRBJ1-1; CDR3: CASSVGDEATEAFF
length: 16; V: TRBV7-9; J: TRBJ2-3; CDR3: CASSSPDGLFTDTQYF
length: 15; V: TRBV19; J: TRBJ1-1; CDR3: CASSILDRPNTEAFF
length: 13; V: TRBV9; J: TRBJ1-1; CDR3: CASSVGQDGSAFF
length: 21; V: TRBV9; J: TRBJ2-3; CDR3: CASSPRRVIEGKGTDTDTQYF
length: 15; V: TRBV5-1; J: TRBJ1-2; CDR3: CASSLVVAEAYGYTF
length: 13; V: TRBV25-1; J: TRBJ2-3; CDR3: CASSDSRGDTQYF